This TCR beta chain originates from a study of control samples from healthy donors and cancer patients. The table came from immunoSEQ multiplex PCR; TCRdb's copy has only in-frame clones and leaves some out. The table records approximately 190,000 clones, 90% to 95% of them present only once. Germline CDR1 reads SEHNR; CDR2 reads FQNEAQ (reference sequence). This CDR3 is built from 14 residues. Trimming removed 5 bases at V and 2 bases at J, with 7 bases between. This receptor was taken from a man aged 30 to 45 in good health. Source material: blood. The rearrangement uses TRBV7-9 and TRBJ1-6; D perhaps matches TRBD1 (5 bases). The CDR3: CASSPDTYNSPLHF. CDR3 DNA: TGTGCCAGCAGCCCGGACACCTATAATTCACCCCTCCACTTT.